This T cell receptor (beta chain) comes out of a study of T cells after yellow fever vaccination. Whole-study results and caveats: After the booster, 96% of CD4 and more than 75% of CD8 primary-response clones were re-detected.

With regard to this clonotype: Its antigen is as yet unknown.

Germline lookup yields CDR1 MNHNS and CDR2 SASEGT. CDR3 length equals 17 residues. Trimming cost V 5 bases and J 2 bases, with 21 bases left between them. MiXCR, run by TCRdb on the 5' RACE reads, gives a single entry per CDR3 protein. This table has 450,000 to 550,000 distinct CDR3 sequences, 21% appearing once. V is TRBV6-1 and J is TRBJ2-5, with D perhaps being TRBD1 or TRBD2 (5 bases each). The source was PBMCs, collected approximately 20 days after the first yellow fever vaccination. The sequence derives from a man aged 18 to 29 who received the YFV17D yellow fever vaccine. The CDR3 is CASSPRSGTEKQETQYF. The CDR3 bases are TGTGCCAGCAGTCCCCGTTCCGGGACGGAGAAACAAGAGACCCAGTACTTC.